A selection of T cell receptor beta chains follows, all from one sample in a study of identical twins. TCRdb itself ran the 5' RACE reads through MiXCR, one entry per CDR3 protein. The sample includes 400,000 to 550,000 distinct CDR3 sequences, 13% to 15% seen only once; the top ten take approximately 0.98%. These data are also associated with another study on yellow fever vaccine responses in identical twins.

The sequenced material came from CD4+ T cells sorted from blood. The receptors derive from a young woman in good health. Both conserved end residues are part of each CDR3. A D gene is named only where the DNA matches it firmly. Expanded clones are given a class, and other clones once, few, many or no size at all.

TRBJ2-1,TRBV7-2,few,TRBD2,TGTGCCAGCAGCCCAATAGCGGGAGGGATTTACAATGAGCAGTTCTTC,CASSPIAGGIYNEQFF
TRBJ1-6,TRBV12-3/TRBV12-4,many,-,TGTGCCAGCAGTATAGGACAGCATTCACCCCTCCACTTT,CASSIGQHSPLHF
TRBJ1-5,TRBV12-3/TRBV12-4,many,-,TGTGCCAGCAGTTTCTTGGATAGCAATCAGCCCCAGCATTTT,CASSFLDSNQPQHF
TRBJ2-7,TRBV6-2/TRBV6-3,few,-,TGTGCCAGCAGTTCCGCAGGGAGCTCCTACGAGCAGTACTTC,CASSSAGSSYEQYF
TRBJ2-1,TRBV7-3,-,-,TGTGCCAGCAGCTCCACTACTTACAATGAGCAGTTCTTC,CASSSTTYNEQFF
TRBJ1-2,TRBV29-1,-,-,TGCAGCGTTGTGGGGGGGGCGGGTCTGTATGGCTACACCTTC,CSVVGGAGLYGYTF
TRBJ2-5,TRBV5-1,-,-,TGCGCCAGCAGCTCCTCGGACCGCGATGGGGAGACCCAGTACTTC,CASSSSDRDGETQYF
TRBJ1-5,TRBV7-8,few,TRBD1,TGTGCCAGCAGCTTTCTCGGGACAGGGGGCCAGCCCCAGCATTTT,CASSFLGTGGQPQHF
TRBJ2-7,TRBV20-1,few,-,TGCAGTGCTAGAGATCCCGGAGGGGACCTTGAGTTAGAGCAGTACTTC,CSARDPGGDLELEQYF
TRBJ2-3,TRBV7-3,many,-,TGTGCCAGCAGCTTAGGAGGATCGGGGGATACGCAGTATTTT,CASSLGGSGDTQYF
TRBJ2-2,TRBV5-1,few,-,TGCGCCAGCAGCTCCGGCCTGGCAACCGGGGAGCTGTTTTTT,CASSSGLATGELFF
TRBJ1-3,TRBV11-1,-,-,TGTGCCAGCAGATCTTATGACCGAACAGGGACACAAGCTGGAAACACCATATATTTT,CASRSYDRTGTQAGNTIYF
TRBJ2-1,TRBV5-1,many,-,TGCGCCAGCAGCAATGAACCCGAAGGTGAGCAGTTCTTC,CASSNEPEGEQFF
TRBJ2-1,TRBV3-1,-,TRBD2,TGTGCCAGCAGCCAGGGTAGGACTAGCGGGAACAATGAGCAGTTCTTC,CASSQGRTSGNNEQFF
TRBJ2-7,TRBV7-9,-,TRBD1,TGTGCCAGCAGCTTAGCGCTCCAAGGGACAGGGGGCGAGCAGTACTTC,CASSLALQGTGGEQYF
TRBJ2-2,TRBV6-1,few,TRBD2,TGTGCCAGCAGAATTAGCGGGGGGTACACCGGGGAGCTGTTTTTT,CASRISGGYTGELFF
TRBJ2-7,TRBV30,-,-,TGTGCCTGGAGTAGACTAGGTTTTGAGCAGTACTTC,CAWSRLGFEQYF
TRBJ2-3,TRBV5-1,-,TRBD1,TGCGCCAGCACCTACAGGGGGTCTAGCACAGATACGCAGTATTTT,CASTYRGSSTDTQYF
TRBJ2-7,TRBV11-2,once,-,TGTGCCAGCAGCTCAGCGGACCGGTCTCCCTCCTACGAGCAGTACTTC,CASSSADRSPSYEQYF
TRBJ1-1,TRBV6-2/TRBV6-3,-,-,TGTGCCAGCAGTTACAATCCGGGGGCGGGGAACACTGAAGCTTTCTTT,CASSYNPGAGNTEAFF
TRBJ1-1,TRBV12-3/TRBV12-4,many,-,TGTGCCAGCAGTCCAGCCCGGGTGAACACTGAAGCTTTCTTT,CASSPARVNTEAFF
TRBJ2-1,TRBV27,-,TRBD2,TGTGCCAGCACCCGGACTAGCGGGGGGCTACGTCATGAGCAGTTCTTC,CASTRTSGGLRHEQFF
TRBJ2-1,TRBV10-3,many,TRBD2,TGTGCCATCATGGCTAGCGGGCTGGAAGAGCAGTTCTTC,CAIMASGLEEQFF
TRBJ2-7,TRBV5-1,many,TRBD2,TGCGCCAGCAGCCCTAGCGGGAGCTACGAGCAGTACTTC,CASSPSGSYEQYF
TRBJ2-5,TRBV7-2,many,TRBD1,TGTGCCAGCAGCTTAGCGAGGGGGCGGTGGGAGACCCAGTACTTC,CASSLARGRWETQYF
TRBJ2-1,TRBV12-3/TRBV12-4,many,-,TGTGCCAGCACTCAAGGACTAAATGAGCAGTTCTTC,CASTQGLNEQFF
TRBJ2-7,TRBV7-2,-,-,TGTGCCAGCAGCTTGAGCGAAGTCACCTACGAGCAGTACTTC,CASSLSEVTYEQYF
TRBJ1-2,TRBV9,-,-,TGTGCCAGCAGCCCTCGGGAGGGTTATGGCTACACCTTC,CASSPREGYGYTF
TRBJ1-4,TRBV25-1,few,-,TGTGCCAGCAGTGAGGAAAGGGAGGGGCGTCGTGAAAAACTGTTTTTT,CASSEEREGRREKLFF
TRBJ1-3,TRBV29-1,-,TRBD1,TGCAGCGCCGATGACAGGGGGCTAGGAAACACCATATATTTT,CSADDRGLGNTIYF
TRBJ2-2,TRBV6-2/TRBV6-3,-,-,TGTGCCAGCAGTTCCCGGGGACGGTCGAACACCGGGGAGCTGTTTTTT,CASSSRGRSNTGELFF
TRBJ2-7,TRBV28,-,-,TGTGCCAGCAGTGGGGACGGCCCCAGCTCCTACGAGCAGTACTTC,CASSGDGPSSYEQYF
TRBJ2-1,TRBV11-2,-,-,TGTGCCAGCAGCTTAGTGGGGGGCGCGATATCCTACAATGAGCAGTTCTTC,CASSLVGGAISYNEQFF
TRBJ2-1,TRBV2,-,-,TGTGCCAGCAGGGGATTTGGTTTAAGTTTCTTC,CASRGFGLSFF
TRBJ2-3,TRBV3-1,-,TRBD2,TGTGCCAGCAGCGCACGACTAGCGGGGGTCGTCACAGATACGCAGTATTTT,CASSARLAGVVTDTQYF
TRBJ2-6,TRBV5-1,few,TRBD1,TGCGCCAGCAGCTGGGGACAGTTCGACGCCAACGTCCTGACTTTC,CASSWGQFDANVLTF
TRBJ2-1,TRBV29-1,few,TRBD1,TGCAGCGTTAGGACAGGGCTCGAGCAGTTCTTC,CSVRTGLEQFF
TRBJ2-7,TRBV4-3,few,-,TGCGCCAGCAGCCAAGTACTAGCTGGGGAGCAGTACTTC,CASSQVLAGEQYF
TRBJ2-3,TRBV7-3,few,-,TGTGCCAGCAGCTTACTCGGCACAACCACAGATACGCAGTATTTT,CASSLLGTTTDTQYF
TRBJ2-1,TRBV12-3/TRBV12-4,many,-,TGTGCCAGCAGTTTAGATCCGGGGGCCACCTACAATGAGCAGTTCTTC,CASSLDPGATYNEQFF
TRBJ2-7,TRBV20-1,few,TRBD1,TGCAGTGCTAGAGTGGGACAGGTGACCTACGAGCAGTACTTC,CSARVGQVTYEQYF
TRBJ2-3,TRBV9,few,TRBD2,TGTGCCAGCAGCGTAGGAGGCGGCGGGGGGCCAGATACGCAGTATTTT,CASSVGGGGGPDTQYF
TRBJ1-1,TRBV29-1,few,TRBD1,TGCAGCGTTGAGGGACAGGGGGGCACTGAAGCTTTCTTT,CSVEGQGGTEAFF
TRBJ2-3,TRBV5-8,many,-,TGTGCCAGCAGCTTGGGGACCGGCGGGACCACAGATACGCAGTATTTT,CASSLGTGGTTDTQYF
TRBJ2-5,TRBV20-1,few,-,TGCAGTGCTAGAGCGAACCTAGGAGGGCCAGAGACCCAGTACTTC,CSARANLGGPETQYF
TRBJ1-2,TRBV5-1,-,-,TGCGCCAGCAGCGGAGATTTCTTGGGCACAGAGGGCTACACCTTC,CASSGDFLGTEGYTF
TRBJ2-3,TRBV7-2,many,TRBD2,TGTGCCAGCAGCTTAAGGGCGGGAGGGCTCGATACGCAGTATTTT,CASSLRAGGLDTQYF
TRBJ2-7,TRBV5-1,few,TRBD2,TGCGCCAGCAGCTTTTACGCGGGGGGTGTTAACGAGCAGTACTTC,CASSFYAGGVNEQYF
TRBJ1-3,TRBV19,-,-,TGTGCCAGTAGAAGGTATAGGACCTCTGGAAACACCATATATTTT,CASRRYRTSGNTIYF